These T cell receptor beta chains were read from a single sample in a study of cytomegalovirus exposure and HLA in healthy donors. Here immunoSEQ multiplex PCR was the method, and the copy in TCRdb shows in-frame clones only, minus some. The sample lists under 200,000 clones; around three quarters were seen once. The sequenced sample was PBMCs. These receptors all come from a woman aged 40 to 50 in good health and CMV-seronegative. Each CDR3 is given with its conserved first and last residue. The D gene is left open where the match is weak. Clone sizes are given selectively: once, few, many, or a class where the clone is expanded.

j_call	d_call	clone_size	v_call	cdr3_aa	cdr3_nt
TRBJ2-7	TRBD1	-	TRBV4-3	CASSPGQGVNYEQYF	TGCGCCAGCAGCCCAGGACAGGGTGTGAACTACGAGCAGTACTTC
TRBJ1-1	TRBD1	-	TRBV5-5	CASSFFPQGPNTEAFF	TGTGCCAGCAGCTTCTTTCCACAGGGGCCGAACACTGAAGCTTTCTTT
TRBJ1-4	-	-	TRBV2	CASHGVAEKLFF	TGTGCCAGCCACGGGGTGGCTGAAAAACTGTTTTTT
TRBJ2-3	TRBD1	-	TRBV7-2	CASSLLRQGLTYF	TGTGCCAGCAGCTTACTCAGACAGGGGTTAACGTATTTT
TRBJ2-7	TRBD2	-	TRBV5-4	CASSPIGTSFYEQYF	TGTGCCAGCAGCCCCATTGGGACTAGTTTCTACGAGCAGTACTTC
TRBJ2-7	TRBD2	few	TRBV7-9	CASRHSTSGRPYEQYF	TGTGCCAGCAGACACTCGACTAGCGGGAGACCCTACGAGCAGTACTTC
TRBJ2-1	TRBD1	-	TRBV5-5	CASSLQGAVIGNEQFF	TGTGCCAGCAGCTTGCAGGGGGCCGTTATTGGCAATGAGCAGTTCTTC
TRBJ1-1	TRBD1	-	TRBV13	CASSTRQGVNTEAFF	TGTGCCAGCAGCACAAGACAGGGGGTAAACACTGAAGCTTTCTTT
TRBJ2-6	TRBD1	-	TRBV7-9	CASSSPTGGSSGANVLTF	TGTGCCAGCAGCTCGCCGACAGGGGGAAGCTCTGGGGCCAACGTCCTGACTTTC
TRBJ2-5	TRBD1	-	TRBV6-1	CASSGLGTGKETQYF	TGTGCCAGCAGTGGATTGGGGACAGGTAAAGAGACCCAGTACTTC
TRBJ2-7	-	once	TRBV7-8	CASSSWPVSEQYF	TGTGCCAGCAGCTCCTGGCCTGTCTCCGAGCAGTACTTC
TRBJ2-7	TRBD1	once	TRBV5-6	CASSFTGTGTYEQYF	TGTGCCAGCAGCTTTACCGGGACAGGGACCTACGAGCAGTACTTC
TRBJ1-2	TRBD1	once	TRBV2	CALQGGARYGYTF	TGTGCCCTACAGGGGGGGGCTAGGTATGGCTACACCTTC
TRBJ1-1	-	once	TRBV18	CASSVHEGAEAFF	TGTGCCAGCTCCGTGCATGAAGGGGCGGAAGCTTTCTTT
TRBJ2-7	TRBD1	-	TRBV2	CASSLEAGGTYEQYF	TGTGCCAGCAGTCTTGAGGCAGGGGGAACCTACGAGCAGTACTTC
TRBJ2-5	-	-	TRBV5-1	CASSLAGAETQYF	TGCGCCAGCAGCTTGGCAGGGGCTGAGACCCAGTACTTC
TRBJ2-5	TRBD1	-	TRBV6-5	CASSYSGQVGETQYF	TGTGCCAGCAGTTACTCGGGACAGGTGGGAGAGACCCAGTACTTC
TRBJ2-7	TRBD1	-	TRBV5-4	CASSTEQGLYEQYF	TGTGCCAGCAGCACGGAACAGGGGCTCTACGAGCAGTACTTC
TRBJ2-3	-	-	TRBV5-1	CASSLARRVTDTQYF	TGCGCCAGCAGCTTGGCTCGCCGAGTTACAGATACGCAGTATTTT
TRBJ2-1	-	-	TRBV5-4	CASWPGGVAMSYNEQFF	TGTGCCAGCTGGCCTGGGGGCGTTGCGATGTCCTACAATGAGCAGTTCTTC
TRBJ2-1	-	-	TRBV27	CASSLEVENEQFF	TGTGCCAGCAGTTTAGAAGTGGAGAATGAGCAGTTCTTC
TRBJ1-1	TRBD1	few	TRBV10-3	CATDRGDTEAFF	TGTGCCACCGACAGGGGGGACACTGAAGCTTTCTTT
TRBJ1-1	-	-	TRBV25-1	CASRGGGGHTEAFF	TGTGCCAGCAGAGGGGGGGGCGGGCACACTGAAGCTTTCTTT
TRBJ2-5	TRBD1	once	TRBV7-6	CASSRLPGQGQETQYF	TGTGCCAGCAGCAGACTTCCGGGACAGGGCCAAGAGACCCAGTACTTC